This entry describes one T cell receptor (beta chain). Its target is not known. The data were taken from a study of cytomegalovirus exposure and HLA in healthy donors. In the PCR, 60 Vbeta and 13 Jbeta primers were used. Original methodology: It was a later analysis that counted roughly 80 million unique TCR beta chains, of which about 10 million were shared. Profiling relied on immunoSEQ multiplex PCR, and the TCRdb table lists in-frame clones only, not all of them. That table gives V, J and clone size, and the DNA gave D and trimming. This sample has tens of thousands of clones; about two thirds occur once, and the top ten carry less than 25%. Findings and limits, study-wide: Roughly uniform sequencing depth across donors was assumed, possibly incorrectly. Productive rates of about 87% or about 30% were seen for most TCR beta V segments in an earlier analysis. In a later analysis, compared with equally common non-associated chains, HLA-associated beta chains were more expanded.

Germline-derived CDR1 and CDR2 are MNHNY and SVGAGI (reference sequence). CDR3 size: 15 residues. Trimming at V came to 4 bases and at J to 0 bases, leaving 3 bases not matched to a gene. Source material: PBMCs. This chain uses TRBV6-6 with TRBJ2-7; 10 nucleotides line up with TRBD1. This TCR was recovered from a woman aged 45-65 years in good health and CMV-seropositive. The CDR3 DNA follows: TGTGCCAGCAGTTCGGGACAGGGGCGCTCCTACGAGCAGTACTTC. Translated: CASSSGQGRSYEQYF.